This T cell receptor (beta chain) originates from a study of low-dose radiotherapy and immunotherapy resistance in tumors. Time point indicated: before trial treatment. This clonotype was picked up many times. Germline V gene data show CDR1 as DFQATT and CDR2 as SNEGSKA (reference sequence). The CDR3 spans 15 residues. Trimming at V came to 1 base and at J to 0 bases, leaving 3 bases not matched to a gene. TRAV and TRBV primers primed cDNA for both TCRalpha and TCRbeta. For amplifying TCRs, the PCR ran for approximately 18 cycles with Phusion, which was used together with a constant-region primer and the adapter on the V primers. TCRdb independently ran MiXCR on the reads; one entry per CDR3 protein. The sample lists about 82,000 distinct CDR3 sequences, 15% to 20% occurring once.

The specimen was PBMCs, collected before treatment. This receptor was identified in a male donor with prostate cancer. V and J are TRBV20-1 and TRBJ2-1; 7 positions agree with TRBD2. CDR3 in amino acids: CSARVASGSYNEQFF. CDR3 DNA sequence: TGCAGTGCTAGAGTTGCTAGCGGCTCCTACAATGAGCAGTTCTTC.